Listed here are 28 T cell receptor beta chains from one sample, sequenced in a study of T cells expressing NK-cell markers. TCRdb reprocessed the 5' RACE reads and keeps a single row for each CDR3 protein, giving no DNA. The table gives over 150,000 distinct CDR3 sequences; the top ten clones make up roughly 35% of it. The sample taken for sequencing was blood T cells: a sorted CD56 or NKG2C T cell subset, CD4+ or CD8+ T cells, or bulk PBMC T cells (not recorded which). These receptors were taken from a woman aged 50 to 65 in good health.

This sequence joins TRBV7-9 and TRBJ2-1; with no DNA, the TCRdb D assignment of TRBD2 cannot be verified. The CDR3 has 17 residues. Per germline, CDR1 SEHNR and CDR2 FQNEAQ (reference sequence). The CDR3 loop reads CASSLPGTSGSMDEQFF.

The chain is built from TRBV5-4 and TRBJ2-1; TCRdb reports TRBD2, a call that lacks DNA to check it against. The CDR3 has 16 amino acids. Germline V gene sequence: CDR1 SGHNT, CDR2 YYREEE (reference sequence). The CDR3 spells CASSLAGSSGPNEQFF.

This chain links TRBV20-1 with TRBJ1-3. Germline-derived CDR1 and CDR2 are DFQATT and SNEGSKA (reference sequence). The CDR3 runs to 12 residues. The CDR3 reads CSAIDYGNTIYF.

This chain joins TRBV5-4 and TRBJ2-1. Germline V gene data show CDR1 as SGHNT and CDR2 as YYREEE (reference sequence). The CDR3 is 14 amino acids. This CDR3 is CASSLGDFYNEQFF.

The V gene is TRBV29-1, the J gene TRBJ2-3; TCRdb's D call of TRBD2 is untestable without DNA. CDR1 is SQVTM, CDR2 ANQGSEA, per germline. The CDR3 totals 16 residues. CDR3 protein: CSVEGVLAGGPDTQYF.

The chain recombines TRBV2 with TRBJ2-5; lacking DNA, the TRBD1 call made by TCRdb goes unchecked. This CDR3 has 14 residues. CDR1 is SNHLY and CDR2 is FYNNEI in the germline V gene. The CDR3 here is CASSGQGNQETQYF.

The genes are TRBV12-3 or TRBV12-4 and TRBJ1-1; TCRdb names TRBD1, which stays unverified in the absence of DNA. CDR3 length: 17 amino acids. This CDR3 is CASSFPETMTANTEAFF.

The chain recombines TRBV27 with TRBJ1-6. Germline CDR1 and CDR2: MNHEY and SMNVEV (reference sequence). The CDR3 is 16 residues long. CDR3 sequence reads: CASSSPSSSYNSPLHF.

This CDR3 is CASSLDSGTNEKLFF. V is TRBV7-8 and J is TRBJ1-4. CDR1 and CDR2 (germline): SGHVS, FQNEAQ. There are 15 residues in the CDR3.

This chain joins TRBV27 and TRBJ2-2; lacking DNA, the TRBD1 call made by TCRdb goes unchecked. The CDR3 runs 15 residues. Germline loops: CDR1 MNHEY, CDR2 SMNVEV (reference sequence). CDR3 sequence: CASSLPGASPGELFF.

The chain carries TRBV19 and TRBJ2-2; without DNA, the TCRdb call of TRBD2 cannot be checked. The CDR3 is made up of 18 amino acids. Germline V gives CDR1 LNHDA, CDR2 SQIVND (reference sequence). The CDR3 reads CASSQGLAGGRYTGELFF.

This chain joins TRBV4-1 and TRBJ2-1; TCRdb proposes TRBD2, but this gene call is untestable without DNA. Per the germline V gene, CDR1 is MGHRA and CDR2 is YSYEKL. The CDR3 runs to 17 residues. This CDR3 reads CASSQDGVAGAGNEQFF.

The gene calls are TRBV20-1 and TRBJ2-7; as DNA is missing, the TRBD2 call by TCRdb cannot be tested. The CDR3 spans 17 residues. Per the germline V gene, CDR1 is DFQATT and CDR2 is SNEGSKA (reference sequence). The CDR3 loop reads CSARVWRAGGSSYEQYF.

J is TRBJ2-1 and V is TRBV19. Germline V CDR1 and CDR2: LNHDA, SQIVND (reference sequence). CDR3 length equals 13 residues. CDR3: CASSMRGNNEQFF.

The rearrangement joins TRBV7-2 to TRBJ2-7; TCRdb names TRBD1, which stays unverified in the absence of DNA. The length of the CDR3 is 13 residues. CDR1 and CDR2 (germline): SGHTA, FQGNSA. CDR3 sequence: CASIRTGRYEQYF. Combining the CDR3 with reference TRBV7-2 and TRBJ2-7 gives the whole variable domain GAGVSQSPSNKVTEKGKDVELRCDPISGHTALYWYRQSLGQGLEFLIYFQGNSAPDKSGLPSDRFSAERTGGSVSTLTIQRTQQEDSAVYLCASIRTGRYEQYFGPGTRLTVT.

The chain carries TRBV7-9 and TRBJ1-2; TCRdb gives TRBD1 as the D gene, but with no DNA this cannot be confirmed. Germline values: CDR1 SEHNR, CDR2 FQNEAQ (reference sequence). The CDR3 contains 16 residues. CDR3 protein: CASSSDSSLFNYGYTF.

This chain joins TRBV3-1 and TRBJ2-1. Looked up from germline, CDR1 is LGHDT and CDR2 is YNNKEL (reference sequence). This CDR3 is built from 15 residues. CDR3 protein: CASSQDISSYNEQFF.

This sequence joins TRBV12-3 or TRBV12-4 and TRBJ1-4; TCRdb proposes TRBD1, but this gene call is untestable without DNA. The CDR3 is 13 residues long. The chain's CDR3 is CASSNTGGEKLFF.

The rearrangement joins TRBV3-1 to TRBJ1-5; TCRdb's D gene call, TRBD1, goes unchecked for lack of DNA. Germline lookup yields CDR1 LGHDT and CDR2 YNNKEL (reference sequence). The CDR3 contains 14 residues. The CDR3 protein is CASSRGQGVRPQHF. The full variable domain, completed using reference TRBV3-1 and TRBJ1-5, is DTAVSQTPKYLVTQMGNDKSIKCEQNLGHDTMYWYKQDSKKFLKIMFSYNNKELIINETVPNRFSPKSPDKAHLNLHINSLELGDSAVYFCASSRGQGVRPQHFGDGTRLSIL.

The V call is TRBV11-2, the J call TRBJ2-5; TCRdb selects TRBD2, and the lack of DNA leaves this call unchecked. The germline V gene has CDR1 SGHAT and CDR2 FQNNGV. The CDR3 is made up of 16 amino acids. The CDR3 is CASSRSRWTSQETQYF. Variable domain in full (rest from reference TRBV11-2 and TRBJ2-5): EAGVAQSPRYKIIEKRQSVAFWCNPISGHATLYWYQQILGQGPKLLIQFQNNGVVDDSQLPKDRFSAERLKGVDSTLKIQPAKLEDSAVYLCASSRSRWTSQETQYFGPGTRLLVL.

The rearrangement links TRBV7-8 to TRBJ2-1; checking the TCRdb D call of TRBD1 is not possible without DNA. In germline, CDR1 is SGHVS, CDR2 FQNEAQ. The CDR3 covers 16 residues. The CDR3 region is CASSLAGQGTNNEQFF.

V gene TRBV21-1 combines with J gene TRBJ2-5; checking the TCRdb D call of TRBD1 is not possible without DNA. TRBV21-1 is assigned pseudogene status. The CDR3 loop spans 15 amino acids. CDR3 residues: CASSKEARGQETQYF.

The chain employs TRBV4-1 and TRBJ2-1; TCRdb gives TRBD2 as the D gene, but with no DNA this cannot be confirmed. Germline-derived CDR1 and CDR2 are MGHRA and YSYEKL. The CDR3 runs 15 residues. The CDR3 loop reads CASSQFAGGPHEQFF.

The chain is built from TRBV3-1 and TRBJ2-2; TCRdb outputs TRBD2, but without DNA this stays unchecked. The CDR3 has 15 residues. Germline V lookup: CDR1 LGHDT, CDR2 YNNKEL (reference sequence). CDR3: CASSSRTLVTGELFF.

The CDR3 sequence: CASSDGRYTEAFF. The genes are TRBV10-1 and TRBJ1-1. The CDR3 has 13 amino acids. The V gene's germline CDR1 is WNHNN and CDR2 SYGVQD (reference sequence).

The chain carries TRBV13 and TRBJ2-1; TCRdb's assignment of TRBD2 cannot be checked, as there is no DNA. Germline lookup yields CDR1 PRHDT and CDR2 FYEKMQ (reference sequence). The CDR3 contains 17 residues. This CDR3 is CASSLGLTGGSYNEQFF.

The gene calls are TRBV7-9 and TRBJ2-7; TCRdb's D gene call, TRBD2, goes unchecked for lack of DNA. The CDR3 spans 15 residues. Germline lookup yields CDR1 SEHNR and CDR2 FQNEAQ (reference sequence). CDR3 region: CASSRTSFSSYEQYF.

CDR3 loop: CASSLVSTDTQYF. The chain joins TRBV27 to TRBJ2-3. The germline CDR1 and CDR2 sequences are MNHEY and SMNVEV (reference sequence). The CDR3 totals 13 residues.